A selection of T cell receptor beta chains follows, all from one sample in a study of cytomegalovirus exposure and HLA in healthy donors. The repertoire was sequenced with immunoSEQ multiplex PCR; TCRdb's copy has only in-frame clones and lacks some. The top ten hold under 1.5% of the sample, which has about 160,000 clones, approximately 76% seen once. Specimen: PBMCs. Every receptor here comes from a man in his 60s in good health and CMV-seronegative. Both conserved end residues are part of each CDR3. The D gene is left open where the match is weak. Clone size, where shown, is once, few, many, or a class for clones that have expanded.

TRBV28	NA	TRBJ2-1	few	CASRVPVPGNNEQFF	TGTGCCAGCAGAGTACCCGTCCCGGGGAACAATGAGCAGTTCTTC
TRBV7-9	TRBD1	TRBJ2-2	NA	CSSSLTRTGAPNTGELFF	TGTTCCAGCAGCTTAACCAGGACAGGGGCGCCAAACACCGGGGAGCTGTTTTTT
TRBV5-1	NA	TRBJ2-7	NA	CASQPVGHYEQYF	TGCGCCAGCCAACCAGTGGGACATTACGAGCAGTACTTC
TRBV5-5	TRBD2	TRBJ2-1	few	CASSLPAGGGDEQFF	TGTGCCAGCAGCTTGCCCGCGGGAGGTGGGGATGAGCAGTTCTTC
TRBV10-3	TRBD1	TRBJ2-1	NA	CAISEAPGQGNNEQFF	TGTGCCATCAGTGAGGCCCCGGGACAGGGGAACAATGAGCAGTTCTTC
TRBV11-3	TRBD1	TRBJ2-4	few	CASQRGPGNIQYF	TGTGCCAGCCAGAGGGGGCCTGGAAACATTCAGTACTTC
TRBV10-3	TRBD1	TRBJ2-3	NA	CAISETGQVADTQYF	TGTGCCATCAGTGAGACGGGACAGGTGGCAGATACGCAGTATTTT
TRBV19	TRBD1	TRBJ1-6	NA	CASSTDRADYNSPLHF	TGTGCCAGTAGTACGGACAGGGCGGATTATAATTCACCCCTCCACTTT
TRBV9	NA	TRBJ2-1	NA	CASSVRSSSLIDNEQFF	TGTGCCAGCAGCGTCAGATCTAGCTCCCTTATCGACAATGAGCAGTTCTTC
TRBV6-6	NA	TRBJ1-2	few	CASSRRDTLRDYGYTF	TGTGCCAGCAGTCGCCGGGACACCCTGAGGGACTATGGCTACACCTTC
TRBV11-2	NA	TRBJ2-3	NA	CASSPRGLSLGDTQYF	TGTGCCAGCAGCCCCCGGGGACTTAGCTTAGGGGATACGCAGTATTTT
TRBV27	TRBD2	TRBJ2-1	NA	CASTPSGSSYNEQFF	TGTGCCAGCACTCCTAGCGGGAGCTCCTACAATGAGCAGTTCTTC
TRBV30	TRBD1	TRBJ1-2	NA	CAWSRKTGGSVYGYTF	TGTGCCTGGAGTCGGAAGACAGGGGGATCGGTCTATGGCTACACCTTC
TRBV5-1	NA	TRBJ2-5	once	CASSRQDSIQETQYF	TGCGCCAGCAGCAGGCAGGACAGCATCCAAGAGACCCAGTACTTC
TRBV10-3	TRBD2	TRBJ2-2	NA	CAIRSAGGHPNTGELFF	TGTGCCATCAGGTCAGCGGGAGGGCACCCGAACACCGGGGAGCTGTTTTTT
TRBV18	TRBD1	TRBJ1-1	NA	CASSPDRTNTEAFF	TGTGCCAGCTCGCCGGACAGGACGAACACTGAAGCTTTCTTT
TRBV18	NA	TRBJ1-4	NA	CASSPQQAKLFF	TGTGCCAGCTCACCCCAGCAGGCAAAACTGTTTTTT
TRBV10-3	TRBD2	TRBJ2-1	NA	CAISVGLAGGFEFF	TGTGCCATCAGTGTGGGACTAGCGGGGGGGTTTGAGTTCTTC
TRBV18	NA	TRBJ1-3	NA	CASSPGAGANTIYF	TGTGCCAGCTCACCAGGGGCAGGGGCAAACACCATATATTTT
TRBV5-1	TRBD2	TRBJ2-1	NA	CASSRSGRGNEQFF	TGCGCCAGCAGCCGTAGCGGGAGGGGTAATGAGCAGTTCTTC
TRBV28	NA	TRBJ2-7	few	CASSFKRRVYSYEQYF	TGTGCCAGCAGTTTTAAACGTCGCGTCTACTCCTACGAGCAGTACTTC
TRBV7-9	TRBD2	TRBJ2-1	once	CASSLGWGLSYNEQFF	TGTGCCAGCAGCTTAGGTTGGGGACTATCCTACAATGAGCAGTTCTTC
TRBV7-2	TRBD2	TRBJ2-7	NA	CASSLWLAGAYEQYF	TGTGCCAGCAGCCTGTGGTTAGCGGGGGCCTACGAGCAGTACTTC
TRBV5-1	NA	TRBJ1-4	NA	CASSTQAATNEKLFF	TGCGCCAGCAGCACCCAAGCTGCAACTAATGAAAAACTGTTTTTT
TRBV7-2	NA	TRBJ2-5	NA	CASSLRPQGRETQYF	TGTGCCAGCAGCCTACGACCCCAGGGGCGCGAGACCCAGTACTTC
TRBV5-1	TRBD1	TRBJ1-2	NA	CASRESPSTGDVYGYTF	TGCGCCAGCAGGGAGAGCCCAAGTACAGGGGACGTCTATGGCTACACCTTC
TRBV5-5	TRBD1	TRBJ2-7	NA	CASSLSTTGTYEQYF	TGTGCCAGCAGCTTGTCTACGACAGGGACGTACGAGCAGTACTTC
TRBV30	NA	TRBJ2-3	NA	CAWRRDTQYF	TGTGCCTGGAGGAGAGATACGCAGTATTTT
TRBV19	NA	TRBJ2-4	NA	CASMDFSGSLAKNIQYF	TGTGCCAGTATGGACTTCAGCGGGTCCCTAGCCAAAAACATTCAGTACTTC
TRBV6-5	TRBD1	TRBJ2-7	NA	CASSLTGVSYEQYF	TGTGCCAGCAGCCTCACAGGGGTCTCCTACGAGCAGTACTTC
TRBV5-4	TRBD1	TRBJ2-3	NA	CASSLKLGQGTDTQYF	TGTGCCAGCAGCTTAAAATTGGGACAGGGGACAGATACGCAGTATTTT
TRBV7-3	TRBD2	TRBJ2-1	NA	CASSLAGGYNEQFF	TGTGCCAGCAGCTTAGCGGGGGGGTACAATGAGCAGTTCTTC
TRBV4-1	NA	TRBJ2-7	once	CASSQAFRTSYEQYF	TGCGCCAGCAGCCAAGCCTTCCGGACATCTTACGAGCAGTACTTC
TRBV19	TRBD1	TRBJ2-7	NA	CASKDRGTDEQYF	TGTGCCAGTAAGGACAGGGGGACGGACGAGCAGTACTTC
TRBV11-2	TRBD1	TRBJ2-7	few	CASSLEPGGRYEQYF	TGTGCCAGCAGCTTAGAGCCAGGGGGAAGATACGAGCAGTACTTC
TRBV11-3	TRBD1	TRBJ2-1	few	CASSLRIRGTGSRNEQFF	TGTGCCAGCAGCTTAAGAATCCGGGGGACAGGGAGTCGCAATGAGCAGTTCTTC
TRBV6-1	NA	TRBJ2-5	few	CASTWGQGETQYF	TGTGCCAGCACATGGGGCCAGGGTGAGACCCAGTACTTC
TRBV7-9	TRBD2	TRBJ2-5	few	CASSAGTSGSHETQYF	TGTGCCAGCAGCGCTGGGACTAGCGGGAGTCATGAGACCCAGTACTTC
TRBV6-5	TRBD1	TRBJ2-2	NA	CASRTGTGFAGELFF	TGTGCCAGCAGAACCGGGACAGGGTTTGCCGGGGAGCTGTTTTTT
TRBV28	TRBD2	TRBJ2-5	NA	CASSRTSWETQYF	TGTGCCAGCAGTCGGACTAGCTGGGAGACCCAGTACTTC
TRBV5-4	NA	TRBJ1-5	once	CASSAYSGEGNQPQHF	TGTGCCAGCAGCGCTTACTCAGGGGAGGGTAATCAGCCCCAGCATTTT
TRBV28	TRBD2	TRBJ2-5	NA	CASRFPPGTSGRAEKTQYF	TGTGCCAGCAGGTTCCCCCCCGGGACTAGCGGGAGGGCCGAAAAGACCCAGTACTTC
TRBV23-1	TRBD1	TRBJ1-1	NA	CASSHGQGGDTEAFF	TGCGCCAGCAGTCACGGACAGGGCGGGGACACTGAAGCTTTCTTT
TRBV2	NA	TRBJ1-2	NA	CASSHGNTNYGYTF	TGTGCCAGCAGTCATGGCAACACTAACTATGGCTACACCTTC
TRBV4-2	NA	TRBJ1-2	few	CASSQDGALANYGYTF	TGTGCCAGCAGCCAAGATGGGGCTTTAGCTAACTATGGCTACACCTTC
TRBV7-9	TRBD2	TRBJ2-7	NA	CASSLAGGPRDEQYF	TGTGCCAGCAGCTTAGCGGGAGGGCCGAGGGACGAGCAGTACTTC
TRBV5-8	NA	TRBJ2-5	NA	CASSLTGLVYQETQYF	TGTGCCAGCAGCCTAACGGGACTCGTGTACCAAGAGACCCAGTACTTC
TRBV7-9	TRBD2	TRBJ2-5	NA	CSSSGSASGRAQETQYF	TGTTCCAGCAGCGGGAGCGCTAGCGGGAGGGCCCAAGAGACCCAGTACTTC